This TCR beta chain stems from a study of cytomegalovirus exposure and HLA in healthy donors. Study-wide points: Within an earlier analysis, most TCR beta V segments proved productive either about 87% or about 30% of the time. CMV serostatus stood as the only immune exposure information on hand. As was reported, the HLA-A and HLA-B alleles of most subjects were accurately predicted from TCR beta sequences. A highly shared variant cluster was judged a likely technical artifact.

PCR employed 60 Vbeta and 13 Jbeta primers. Method: immunoSEQ multiplex PCR; TCRdb's copy keeps in-frame clones and lacks some. The sample table includes roughly 100,000 clones. Notes on this clone: Its matching antigen is unknown.

V lost 0 bases and J lost 3; bases outside the gene matches: 10. The CDR3 contains 17 residues. From germline, CDR1 is SGHNT and CDR2 YYREEE (reference sequence). The TCR originated in a man in his forties in good health and CMV-seronegative. The chain carries TRBV5-4 and TRBJ1-1, with 8 bases aligning to TRBD1. The sample was PBMCs. The CDR3 reads CASSLDGAGGADTEAFF. CDR3 nucleotide sequence: TGTGCCAGCAGCTTGGATGGGGCAGGGGGCGCGGACACTGAAGCTTTCTTT.